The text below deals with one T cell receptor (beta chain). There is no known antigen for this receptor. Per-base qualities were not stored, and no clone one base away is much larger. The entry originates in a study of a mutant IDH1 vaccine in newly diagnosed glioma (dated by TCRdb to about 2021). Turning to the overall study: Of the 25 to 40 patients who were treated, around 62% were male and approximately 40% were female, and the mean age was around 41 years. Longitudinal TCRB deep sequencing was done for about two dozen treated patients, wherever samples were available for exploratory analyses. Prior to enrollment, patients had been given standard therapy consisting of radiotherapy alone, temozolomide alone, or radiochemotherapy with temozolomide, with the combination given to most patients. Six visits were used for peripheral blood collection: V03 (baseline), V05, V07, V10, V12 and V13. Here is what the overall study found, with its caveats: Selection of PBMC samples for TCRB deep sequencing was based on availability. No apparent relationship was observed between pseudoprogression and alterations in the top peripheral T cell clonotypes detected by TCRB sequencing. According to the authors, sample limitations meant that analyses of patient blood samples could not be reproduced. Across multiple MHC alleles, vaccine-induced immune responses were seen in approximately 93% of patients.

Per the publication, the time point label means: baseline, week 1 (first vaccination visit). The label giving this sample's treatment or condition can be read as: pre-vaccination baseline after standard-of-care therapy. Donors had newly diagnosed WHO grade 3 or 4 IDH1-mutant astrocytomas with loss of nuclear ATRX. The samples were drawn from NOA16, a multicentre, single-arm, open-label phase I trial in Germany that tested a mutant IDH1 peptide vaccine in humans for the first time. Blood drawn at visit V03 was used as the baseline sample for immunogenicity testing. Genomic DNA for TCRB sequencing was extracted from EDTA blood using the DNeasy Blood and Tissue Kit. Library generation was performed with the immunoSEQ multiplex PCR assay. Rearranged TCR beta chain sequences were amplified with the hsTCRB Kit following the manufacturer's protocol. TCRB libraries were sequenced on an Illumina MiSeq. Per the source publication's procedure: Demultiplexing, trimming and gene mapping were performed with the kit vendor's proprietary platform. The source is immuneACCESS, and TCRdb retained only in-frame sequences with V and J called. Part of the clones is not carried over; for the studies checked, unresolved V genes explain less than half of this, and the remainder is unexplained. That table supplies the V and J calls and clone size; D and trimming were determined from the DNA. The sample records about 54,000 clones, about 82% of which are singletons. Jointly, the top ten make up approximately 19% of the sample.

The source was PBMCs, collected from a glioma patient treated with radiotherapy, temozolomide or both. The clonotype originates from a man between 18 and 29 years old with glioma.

CDR3 reads: CASSVGGRGPQNTEAFF. DNA sequence: TGTGCCAGCAGCGTAGGAGGGAGGGGCCCCCAGAACACTGAAGCTTTCTTT. The chain is encoded by TRBV9 joined to TRBJ1-1; a weak D assignment points to TRBD1 (5 bases agree). V and J lose 0 bases and 1 base, and a span of 16 bases separates them. CDR1 SGDLS and CDR2 YYNGEE are derived from the germline V gene. The CDR3 numbers 17 residues from cysteine through phenylalanine. The only DNA kept is the CDR3, 51 bases in frame from the first base.